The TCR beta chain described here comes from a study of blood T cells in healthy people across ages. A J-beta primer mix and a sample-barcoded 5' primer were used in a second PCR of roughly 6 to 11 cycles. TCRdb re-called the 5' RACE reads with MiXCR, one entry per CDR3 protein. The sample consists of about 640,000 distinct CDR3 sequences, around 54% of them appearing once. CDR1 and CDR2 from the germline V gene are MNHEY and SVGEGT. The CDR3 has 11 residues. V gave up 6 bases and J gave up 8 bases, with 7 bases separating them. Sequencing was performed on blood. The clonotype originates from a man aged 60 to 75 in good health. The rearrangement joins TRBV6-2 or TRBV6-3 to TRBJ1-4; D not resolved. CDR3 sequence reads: CASRVREKLFF. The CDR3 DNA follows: TGTGCCAGCAGGGTTCGGGAAAAACTGTTTTTT.